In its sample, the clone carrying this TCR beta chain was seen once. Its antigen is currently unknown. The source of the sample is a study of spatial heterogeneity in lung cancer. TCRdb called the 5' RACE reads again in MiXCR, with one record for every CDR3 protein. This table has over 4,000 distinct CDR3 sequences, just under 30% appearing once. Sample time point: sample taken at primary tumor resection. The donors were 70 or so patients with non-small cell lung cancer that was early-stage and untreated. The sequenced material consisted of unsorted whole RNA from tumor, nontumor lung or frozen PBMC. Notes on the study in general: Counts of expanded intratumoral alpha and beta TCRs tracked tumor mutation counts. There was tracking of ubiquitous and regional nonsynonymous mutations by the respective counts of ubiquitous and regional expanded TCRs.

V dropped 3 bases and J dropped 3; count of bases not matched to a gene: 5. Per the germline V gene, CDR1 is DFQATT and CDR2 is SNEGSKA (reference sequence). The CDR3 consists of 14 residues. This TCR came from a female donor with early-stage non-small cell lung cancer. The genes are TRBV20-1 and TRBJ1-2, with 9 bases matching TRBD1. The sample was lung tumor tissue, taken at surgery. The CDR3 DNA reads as TGCAGTGCTAGGTTGGGACAGGGCGACTATGGCTACACCTTC. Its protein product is CSARLGQGDYGYTF.